These 23 T cell receptor beta chains were all obtained from the same sample, sequenced in a study of control samples from healthy donors and cancer patients. The table came from immunoSEQ multiplex PCR; TCRdb's copy has only in-frame clones and leaves some out. Here the sample spans about 80,000 clones, roughly 89% being singletons. The sample comprised blood. The receptors come from a man aged 50 to 60 in good health.

The chain has TRBV5-8 and TRBJ1-5, with D unresolved. Between the trimmed V and J ends, which lost 0 bases and 0 bases, there was a span of 16 bases. Germline V gene sequence: CDR1 SGHTS, CDR2 YDEGEE. This CDR3 comprises 18 residues. The CDR3 region is CASSLATVLRASNQPQHF. The CDR3 DNA is TGTGCCAGCAGCTTGGCCACGGTTTTAAGGGCTAGCAATCAGCCCCAGCATTTT.

The J gene is TRBJ1-2, the V gene TRBV2; no clear D gene. The germline gives CDR1 SNHLY, CDR2 FYNNEI. The V gene lost 3 bases and the J gene lost 0 bases, with 11 bases spanning the gap. CDR3 length: 15 residues. In nucleotides, the CDR3 is TGTGCCAGCAGTGACTGGCAGCCCTCTAACTATGGCTACACCTTC. Encoded protein: CASSDWQPSNYGYTF.

The V gene is TRBV5-6, the J gene TRBJ1-2; tentative D call: TRBD1 (5 bases). Germline CDR1 SGHDT, CDR2 YYEEEE. This CDR3 comprises 13 residues. Trimming removed 2 bases at V and 8 bases at J, with 13 bases between. DNA for the CDR3: TGTGCCAGCAGCTTCGCCGGGGGTAGGGGCTACACCTTC. Translation: CASSFAGGRGYTF. Together with reference TRBV5-6 and TRBJ1-2, the CDR3 gives the full variable domain: DAGVTQSPTHLIKTRGQQVTLRCSPKSGHDTVSWYQQALGQGPQFIFQYYEEEERQRGNFPDRFSGHQFPNYSSELNVNALLLGDSALYLCASSFAGGRGYTFGSGTRLTVV.

The chain is built from TRBV11-3 and TRBJ1-5; D gene unclear. The V end lost 0 bases, the J end lost 2 bases, and 8 bases lay between the germline ends. From germline, CDR1 is SGHNT and CDR2 YENEEA. The CDR3 has 15 residues. CDR3: CASSLDGRRNQPQHF. The DNA for the CDR3 is TGTGCCAGCAGCTTAGACGGACGGCGCAATCAGCCCCAGCATTTT.

This CDR3 is CASSLAPAQSLAKNIQYF. CDR3 in DNA: TGTGCCAGCAGCTTAGCGCCCGCTCAGAGTTTAGCCAAAAACATTCAGTACTTC. The chain combines TRBV7-9 with TRBJ2-4, with unresolved D. V lost 0 bases to trimming and J lost 0 bases, with 15 bases between them. CDR1 and CDR2 from the germline V gene are SEHNR and FQNEAQ (reference sequence). This CDR3 is built from 18 residues.

V is TRBV10-2 and J is TRBJ2-5, with 10 positions matching TRBD2. The CDR3 is 15 amino acids. The V and J ends lost 7 bases and 4 bases, in that order; junction bases with no gene match: 9. The germline CDR1 and CDR2 sequences are WSHSY and SAAADI. CDR3 protein: CASTKQRGGGETQYF. Written as DNA, the CDR3 is TGCGCCAGCACCAAACAGCGGGGGGGCGGAGAGACCCAGTACTTC.

V and J are TRBV6-4 and TRBJ1-2; D perhaps matches TRBD1 (5 bases). CDR3 size: 12 residues. CDR1 is MRHNA, CDR2 SNTAGT, per germline. Trimming left V 7 bases short and J 4 bases short, with 10 bases between. As DNA, the CDR3 is TGTGCCAGCAAGGGGCCCGTCTATGGCTACACCTTC. Protein: CASKGPVYGYTF.

The chain employs TRBV27 and TRBJ2-7, with 7 positions matching TRBD1. The CDR3 is made up of 14 amino acids. The V gene end was trimmed by 1 base and the J gene end by 6 bases; junction bases not matched to a gene: 6. The germline gives CDR1 MNHEY, CDR2 SMNVEV (reference sequence). CDR3 nucleotide sequence: TGTGCCAGCAGTTTATTCAGGACAGGTACCGAGCAGTACTTC. This gives the protein CASSLFRTGTEQYF.

V is TRBV7-9 and J is TRBJ1-1; D not resolved. Germline V gene sequence: CDR1 SEHNR, CDR2 FQNEAQ (reference sequence). CDR3 size: 15 residues. Deletions cut 5 bases from V and 1 base from J, with 14 bases between. The DNA for the CDR3 is TGTGCCAGCAGCCCCAGGACGGAAACGAACACTGAAGCTTTCTTT. Amino acid sequence: CASSPRTETNTEAFF.

The sample holds one count of this clone. J is TRBJ2-5 and V is TRBV7-9; D ambiguous. CDR3 length: 13 residues. V was trimmed by 4 bases and J by 5 bases, leaving 11 bases between them. Germline-derived CDR1 and CDR2 are SEHNR and FQNEAQ (reference sequence). The CDR3 here is CASSSLLRETQYF. The DNA for the CDR3 is TGTGCCAGCAGCTCTCTACTACGGGAGACCCAGTACTTC. Variable domain in full (rest from reference TRBV7-9 and TRBJ2-5): DTGVSQNPRHKITKRGQNVTFRCDPISEHNRLYWYRQTLGQGPEFLTYFQNEAQLEKSRLLSDRFSAERPKGSFSTLEIQRTEQGDSAMYLCASSSLLRETQYFGPGTRLLVL.

V usage is TRBV15 and J usage is TRBJ1-5; D unclear. The CDR3 has 18 amino acids. V gave up 0 bases and J gave up 1 base, with 16 bases separating them. Looked up from germline, CDR1 is LNHNV and CDR2 is YYDKDF (reference sequence). Here the CDR3 reads CATSRDETGFWSNQPQHF. The CDR3, as DNA: TGTGCCACCAGCAGAGATGAGACCGGGTTTTGGAGCAATCAGCCCCAGCATTTT.

The chain uses TRBV7-9 and TRBJ1-4; D not certain. Germline CDR1 and CDR2: SEHNR and FQNEAQ (reference sequence). Trimming took 1 base from V and 0 from J, leaving 3 bases between them. The CDR3 sequence is 14 residues long. As DNA, the CDR3 is TGTGCCAGCAGCTTAGGGGCAACTAATGAAAAACTGTTTTTT. Its translation is CASSLGATNEKLFF.

The chain joins TRBV5-1 to TRBJ2-5; 7 bases are a match to TRBD1. The CDR3 contains 15 residues. Per germline, CDR1 SGHRS and CDR2 YFSETQ. V dropped 0 bases and J dropped 5; count of bases not matched to a gene: 7. CDR3 DNA: TGCGCCAGCAGCTTGGCGGTGGTGGACAGGGAGACCCAGTACTTC. Protein: CASSLAVVDRETQYF.

The chain uses TRBV27 and TRBJ1-5; D unresolved. Trimming took 5 bases from V and 2 from J, leaving 16 bases between them. Per the germline V gene, CDR1 is MNHEY and CDR2 is SMNVEV (reference sequence). This CDR3 has 16 amino acids. This chain's CDR3 is CASSPSSGDGNQPQHF. The CDR3 coding sequence is TGTGCCAGCAGTCCCTCCTCGGGAGACGGCAATCAGCCCCAGCATTTT.

The chain uses TRBV20-1 and TRBJ2-3; TRBD2 is a possible D gene (6 bases). CDR3 length: 14 residues. CDR1 is DFQATT, CDR2 SNEGSKA, per germline (reference sequence). Trimming left V 3 bases short and J 0 bases short, with 10 bases between. CDR3 sequence (DNA): TGCAGTGCTAGTGCGGGGCCTAGCACAGATACGCAGTATTTT. Protein sequence: CSASAGPSTDTQYF.

Only one count was recorded for this clone. The chain combines TRBV10-2 with TRBJ2-3; 13 nucleotides line up with TRBD2. Trimming cost V 10 bases and J 3 bases; bases outside gene matches: 4. The CDR3 is 14 residues long. The germline V gene has CDR1 WSHSY and CDR2 SAAADI. CDR3 DNA: TGCGCCACCGTACTAGCGGGGGGGACAGATACGCAGTATTTT. This translates into CATVLAGGTDTQYF.

V is TRBV18 and J is TRBJ1-2; possible D gene TRBD1, 5 bases. V lost 6 bases and J 3 bases, leaving 11 bases between the germline ends. Germline V gene sequence: CDR1 KGHSH, CDR2 LQKENI. The CDR3 is 13 amino acids. CDR3 region: CASSPRDDYGYTF. CDR3 DNA sequence: TGTGCCAGCTCCCCCCGGGACGACTATGGCTACACCTTC.

The CDR3 is CASSPGQGATGELFF. The CDR3 coding sequence is TGTGCCAGCTCACCGGGACAGGGGGCGACCGGGGAGCTGTTTTTT. The V gene is TRBV18, the J gene TRBJ2-2, with TRBD1 identical over 12 bases. The CDR3 sequence is 15 residues long. Trimming removed 3 bases from V and 5 bases from J; junction bases left unmatched: 1. Germline lookup yields CDR1 KGHSH and CDR2 LQKENI.

This rearrangement joins TRBV30 to TRBJ1-6; D not certain. The CDR3 is made up of 12 amino acids. V was cut by 1 base and J by 10 bases, with 8 bases left in between. Germline V gene sequence: CDR1 GTSNPN, CDR2 SVGIG (reference sequence). The CDR3 DNA sequence: TGTGCCTGGAGTGCTCCACGATCACCCCTCCACTTT. Translated: CAWSAPRSPLHF. Based on the CDR3 plus reference TRBV30 and TRBJ1-6, the full variable domain is SQTIHQWPATLVQPVGSPLSLECTVEGTSNPNLYWYRQAAGRGLQLLFYSVGIGQISSEVPQNLSASRPQDRQFILSSKKLLLSDSGFYLCAWSAPRSPLHFGNGTRLTVT.

The gene calls are TRBV24-1 and TRBJ2-1; 9 positions agree with TRBD1. The CDR3 runs 17 residues. The germline V gene has CDR1 KGHDR and CDR2 SFDVKD. V was clipped by 1 base and J by 6 bases; unmatched bases: 9. The CDR3 sequence: CATSDFGGQGIGNEQFF. The CDR3 nucleotides are TGTGCCACCAGTGATTTTGGAGGACAGGGGATAGGCAATGAGCAGTTCTTC.

This clone appeared a few times. The rearrangement uses TRBV18 and TRBJ2-5; D gene uncertain. Looked up from germline, CDR1 is KGHSH and CDR2 is LQKENI. There are 13 residues in the CDR3. Trimming stripped 5 bases from V and 0 bases from J, with 7 bases between. This CDR3 is CASSGSNQETQYF. The CDR3 nucleotides read TGTGCCAGCTCAGGGTCTAACCAAGAGACCCAGTACTTC.

This clone appeared a few times. The gene calls are TRBV6-5 and TRBJ1-5; 8 positions agree with TRBD1. Germline V gives CDR1 MNHEY, CDR2 SVGAGI. The junction had 7 bases not matched to a gene; V was cut back by 5 bases and J by 7 bases. The CDR3 contains 14 residues. The CDR3 protein is CASSPGQGRQPQHF. The CDR3 coding sequence is TGTGCCAGCAGTCCTGGACAGGGAAGGCAGCCCCAGCATTTT.

V gene TRBV19 combines with J gene TRBJ1-1; TRBD1 matches at 7 bases. This CDR3 is 15 amino acids long. With 5 bases clipped from V and 1 base from J, the junction kept 7 bases outside the gene matches. CDR1 is LNHDA and CDR2 is SQIVND in the germline V gene (reference sequence). This CDR3 reads CASSRRRTGNTEAFF. The CDR3 DNA reads as TGTGCCAGTAGTCGACGGCGGACAGGGAACACTGAAGCTTTCTTT.